One sample yielded the 31 T cell receptor beta chains listed below, sequenced in a study of glioma-infiltrating T cells after dendritic cell vaccination. Data came from immunoSEQ multiplex PCR; TCRdb stores just in-frame clones and leaves some out. Among roughly 82,000 clones listed, roughly 90% were seen once. The sequenced sample was blood, obtained before dendritic cell vaccination. All receptors come from a human donor with glioblastoma.

V is TRBV15 and J is TRBJ2-5; 11 bases match TRBD1. With V trimmed by 1 base and J by 5 bases, 6 bases remained unmatched. The CDR3 runs 16 residues. Germline CDR1 LNHNV, CDR2 YYDKDF (reference sequence). The CDR3 bases are TGTGCCACCAGCAGAGGAGGACAGGGGGCTTGGGAGACCCAGTACTTC. Its translation: CATSRGGQGAWETQYF. The full variable domain, rest sourced from reference TRBV15 and TRBJ2-5, is DAMVIQNPRYQVTQFGKPVTLSCSQTLNHNVMYWYQQKSSQAPKLLFHYYDKDFNNEADTPDNFQSRRPNTSFCFLDIRSPGLGDTAMYLCATSRGGQGAWETQYFGPGTRLLVL.

The genes are TRBV10-3 and TRBJ2-3; 8 bases are shared with TRBD2. This CDR3 is 14 amino acids long. Per the germline V gene, CDR1 is ENHRY and CDR2 is SYGVKD. The V and J ends lost 10 bases and 3 bases, in that order; junction bases with no gene match: 9. This chain's CDR3 is CATTQGGRTDTQYF. CDR3 nucleotides: TGTGCCACCACGCAGGGCGGGAGGACAGATACGCAGTATTTT.

The chain joins TRBV11-2 to TRBJ2-7, with D possibly being TRBD1 (6 bases). The V and J ends lost 0 bases and 2 bases respectively, with 11 bases between them. Germline loops: CDR1 SGHAT, CDR2 FQNNGV. The CDR3 runs 15 residues. CDR3 bases: TGTGCCAGCAGCTTAGATGGGCAGGGGCCCTACGAGCAGTACTTC. Protein sequence: CASSLDGQGPYEQYF.

This rearrangement joins TRBV6-5 to TRBJ2-7; 7 bases fit TRBD1. Trimming cost V 5 bases and J 0 bases; bases outside gene matches: 4. This CDR3 has 14 amino acids. Germline CDR1 MNHEY, CDR2 SVGAGI. This CDR3 reads CASSEGDSSYEQYF. The CDR3 DNA sequence: TGTGCCAGCAGTGAAGGGGACAGCTCCTACGAGCAGTACTTC.

V is TRBV10-3 and J is TRBJ1-3; 7 bases line up with TRBD1. In germline, CDR1 is ENHRY, CDR2 SYGVKD. Germline trimming cut 0 bases from V and 0 bases from J; bases unmatched to any gene: 8. CDR3 length equals 18 residues. The DNA for the CDR3 is TGTGCCATCAGTGAGTCGGTACAGGGGTCCACCTCTGGAAACACCATATATTTT. This codes for CAISESVQGSTSGNTIYF.

This rearrangement joins TRBV18 to TRBJ2-3; D may be TRBD2 (6 bases). The CDR3 length is 16 residues. Deletions cut 0 bases from V and 1 base from J, with 11 bases between. Germline V gene sequence: CDR1 KGHSH, CDR2 LQKENI. CDR3 sequence reads: CASSPPVGGGTDTQYF. For the CDR3, the DNA is TGTGCCAGCTCACCACCGGTAGGAGGGGGCACAGATACGCAGTATTTT.

As for this clone: Other DNA sequences of this sample code for an identical CDR3. The chain uses TRBV5-1 and TRBJ2-7; D is undetermined. The CDR3 has 13 amino acids. The germline V gene has CDR1 SGHRS and CDR2 YFSETQ. Trimming left V 4 bases short and J 1 base short, with 9 bases between. CDR3 bases: TGCGCCAGCAGCCCTGACTCATCCTACGAGCAGTACTTC. Translated: CASSPDSSYEQYF.

This clone occurred a few times. This chain uses TRBV6-1 with TRBJ2-5; a possible D gene is TRBD2 (5 bases). The CDR3 runs 14 residues. Trimming took 7 bases from V and 3 from J, leaving 15 bases between them. From germline, CDR1 is MNHNS and CDR2 SASEGT. CDR3: CASKAGPGEETQYF. The DNA for the CDR3 is TGTGCCAGCAAGGCAGGCCCCGGGGAAGAGACCCAGTACTTC.

This clone turned up a few times. The J gene is TRBJ2-7, the V gene TRBV2, with TRBD2 identical over 9 bases. The germline CDR1 and CDR2 sequences are SNHLY and FYNNEI. The length of the CDR3 is 14 residues. V was pared by 5 bases and J by 7 bases, with 9 bases of the junction left unmatched. The CDR3 bases are TGTGCCAGCAGTCGTCTAGCGGGAAGGGATGAGCAGTACTTC. Translated: CASSRLAGRDEQYF.

The V gene is TRBV19, the J gene TRBJ1-2, with D unclear. The CDR3 consists of 14 residues. The germline V gene has CDR1 LNHDA and CDR2 SQIVND (reference sequence). Trimming removed 3 bases from V and 7 bases from J, with 15 bases in between. CDR3 residues: CASSIGEALSGYTF. CDR3 sequence (DNA): TGTGCCAGTAGTATTGGCGAGGCTCTTTCTGGCTACACCTTC.

This chain connects TRBV27 to TRBJ2-7, with D possibly being TRBD2 (5 bases). The CDR3 length is 14 residues. Germline V gene sequence: CDR1 MNHEY, CDR2 SMNVEV (reference sequence). V was cut by 6 bases and J by 3 bases, with 15 bases left in between. CDR3 residues: CASRNLDGGYEQYF. CDR3 DNA sequence: TGTGCCAGCAGGAACCTAGACGGAGGCTACGAGCAGTACTTC.

This rearrangement joins TRBV18 to TRBJ2-1; D may be TRBD1 (6 bases). The CDR3 runs to 16 residues. Per germline, CDR1 KGHSH and CDR2 LQKENI. Between the trimmed V and J ends, which lost 4 bases and 4 bases, there was a span of 17 bases. CDR3 region: CASSRFEGRGYNEQFF. CDR3 nucleotides: TGTGCCAGCTCACGGTTCGAGGGCAGGGGATACAATGAGCAGTTCTTC.

The chain links TRBV18 to TRBJ1-2; TRBD1 agrees at 10 bases. CDR1 is KGHSH, CDR2 LQKENI, per germline. Unmatched junction bases numbered 5, after V lost 3 bases and J lost 7 bases. This CDR3 contains 14 residues. The CDR3 is CASSPGTGEGGYTF. The CDR3 DNA follows: TGTGCCAGCTCACCTGGGACAGGGGAAGGTGGCTACACCTTC.

CDR3 in amino acids: CASLVPGGGDTGELFF. The CDR3 nucleotides are TGTGCCAGTCTAGTCCCTGGGGGAGGTGACACCGGGGAGCTGTTTTTT. The chain uses TRBV19 and TRBJ2-2, with D perhaps TRBD2 (6 bases). With 8 bases removed from V and 3 bases from J, the gap between germline ends came to 19 bases. Germline V gene lookup returns CDR1 LNHDA and CDR2 SQIVND (reference sequence). The CDR3 covers 16 residues.

The rearrangement links TRBV7-9 to TRBJ2-7; 9 positions match TRBD2. The CDR3 contains 15 residues. Germline V CDR1 and CDR2: SEHNR, FQNEAQ (reference sequence). The junction had 4 bases not matched to a gene; V was cut back by 1 base and J by 3 bases. The CDR3 is CASSLVSSGNYEQYF. CDR3 nucleotide sequence: TGTGCCAGCAGCTTAGTATCTAGCGGGAACTACGAGCAGTACTTC.

The V and J genes are TRBV30 and TRBJ2-7; no clear D. Germline lookup yields CDR1 GTSNPN and CDR2 SVGIG (reference sequence). The CDR3 consists of 14 residues. Trimming removed 5 bases at V and 2 bases at J, with 16 bases between. CDR3 nucleotides: TGTGCCTGGGGCGGATTAGGAGAACCCTACGAGCAGTACTTC. Protein sequence: CAWGGLGEPYEQYF.

V is TRBV9 and J is TRBJ2-5, with D possibly being TRBD2 (5 bases). With 0 bases removed from V and 2 bases from J, the gap between germline ends came to 11 bases. This CDR3 comprises 15 residues. In germline, CDR1 is SGDLS, CDR2 YYNGEE. The CDR3 DNA reads as TGTGCCAGCAGCGTAGTCCCCGGGATACAAGAGACCCAGTACTTC. Protein: CASSVVPGIQETQYF. Supplemented by reference TRBV9 and TRBJ2-5, the full variable domain reads DSGVTQTPKHLITATGQRVTLRCSPRSGDLSVYWYQQSLDQGLQFLIQYYNGEERAKGNILERFSAQQFPDLHSELNLSSLELGDSALYFCASSVVPGIQETQYFGPGTRLLVL.

V gene TRBV15 combines with J gene TRBJ1-5; a possible D gene is TRBD1 (6 bases). Germline CDR1 and CDR2: LNHNV and YYDKDF (reference sequence). V lost 0 bases to trimming and J lost 4 bases, with 10 bases between them. The CDR3 spans 15 residues. The CDR3 nucleotides are TGTGCCACCAGCAGAGATGGACAGCAAAATCAGCCCCAGCATTTT. Translated: CATSRDGQQNQPQHF.

The V call is TRBV28, the J call TRBJ2-5, with D tentatively TRBD2 (5 bases). Germline V gene sequence: CDR1 MDHEN, CDR2 SYDVKM. The CDR3 runs to 16 residues. The V end was cut by 3 bases, the J end by 1 base, with 15 bases between. As DNA, the CDR3 is TGTGCCAGCAGTTTCTTCGGGGATCGCCTCCAAGAGACCCAGTACTTC. Its translation: CASSFFGDRLQETQYF.

The chain has TRBV6-5 and TRBJ1-4; a weak D match, TRBD1 (5 bases). Germline V gives CDR1 MNHEY, CDR2 SVGAGI. This CDR3 has 13 residues. Trimming shortened V by 5 bases and J by 8 bases, and 12 bases separated the two germline ends. The CDR3 DNA follows: TGTGCCAGCAGTAGCGGGACCAGGGAAAAACTGTTTTTT. It codes for CASSSGTREKLFF.

The chain couples TRBV2 to TRBJ1-2, with 9 bases fitting TRBD1. Germline assignment: CDR1 SNHLY and CDR2 FYNNEI. J gave up 2 bases and V 3 bases, and 4 bases lay outside the gene matches. CDR3 length: 15 residues. The CDR3 is CASSDAGTGNYGYTF. The CDR3 nucleotides read TGTGCCAGCAGTGATGCGGGGACAGGGAACTATGGCTACACCTTC.

The rearrangement links TRBV10-1 to TRBJ1-1; 8 bases line up with TRBD1. The CDR3 runs to 13 residues. Germline V gene sequence: CDR1 WNHNN, CDR2 SYGVQD (reference sequence). Germline trimming cut 4 bases from V and 5 bases from J; bases unmatched to any gene: 3. Written as DNA, the CDR3 is TGCGCCAGCAGTGGACGACAGGGGACTGAAGCTTTCTTT. Translated: CASSGRQGTEAFF.

The V and J genes are TRBV10-2 and TRBJ1-1; D perhaps matches TRBD1 (6 bases). CDR3 length: 14 residues. With 4 bases removed from V and 4 bases from J, the gap between germline ends came to 13 bases. Germline CDR1 WSHSY, CDR2 SAAADI. The CDR3 DNA reads as TGCGCCAGCAGTGTGGCAGGGGCAGGCACTGAAGCTTTCTTT. Amino acids: CASSVAGAGTEAFF.

The chain combines TRBV9 with TRBJ2-4, with TRBD1 matching 10 bases. Trimming at V came to 5 bases and at J to 1 base, leaving 9 bases not matched to a gene. The germline gives CDR1 SGDLS, CDR2 YYNGEE. The CDR3 loop spans 17 amino acids. The CDR3 here is CASRPGEGQGAKNIQYF. CDR3 DNA: TGTGCCAGCAGACCGGGAGAGGGACAGGGGGCCAAAAACATTCAGTACTTC.

The chain is built from TRBV19 and TRBJ2-5; 12 bases fit TRBD2. CDR3 length equals 15 residues. Germline V lookup: CDR1 LNHDA, CDR2 SQIVND (reference sequence). J lost 5 bases, V lost 3 bases, and 4 bases had no gene match. CDR3 in amino acids: CASSIQLAGGETQYF. The CDR3 DNA reads as TGTGCCAGTAGTATCCAACTAGCGGGAGGCGAGACCCAGTACTTC. Based on the CDR3 plus reference TRBV19 and TRBJ2-5, the full variable domain is DGGITQSPKYLFRKEGQNVTLSCEQNLNHDAMYWYRQDPGQGLRLIYYSQIVNDFQKGDIAEGYSVSREKKESFPLTVTSAQKNPTAFYLCASSIQLAGGETQYFGPGTRLLVL.

The rearrangement joins TRBV9 to TRBJ2-5; TRBD1 matches at 10 bases. Germline CDR1 SGDLS, CDR2 YYNGEE. After removal of 3 bases from V and 9 bases from J, the junction contained 8 bases not matched to a gene. The CDR3 sequence is 14 residues long. CDR3 bases: TGTGCCAGCAGCGGGGGACAGGGGCCTGGGGCCCAGTACTTC. Translating it yields CASSGGQGPGAQYF.

This clone showed up just a few times. The chain links TRBV2 to TRBJ2-3; 10 nucleotides align to TRBD2. Germline V gene data show CDR1 as SNHLY and CDR2 as FYNNEI. The CDR3 covers 13 residues. J gave up 6 bases and V 8 bases, and 5 bases lay outside the gene matches. CDR3 DNA: TGTGCCAGCGAGGCTAGCGGGAGTGATACGCAGTATTTT. Translating it yields CASEASGSDTQYF.

The CDR3 reads CAIASRGTGELFF. The CDR3 DNA reads TGTGCCATCGCCTCCAGGGGTACCGGGGAGCTGTTTTTT. The chain recombines TRBV6-5 with TRBJ2-2, with D possibly matching TRBD1 (6 bases). This CDR3 region has 13 residues. Trimming took 10 bases from V and 5 from J, leaving 14 bases between them. CDR1 and CDR2 (germline): MNHEY, SVGAGI.

The chain employs TRBV4-2 and TRBJ1-2; D call uncertain. V lost 4 bases and J lost 4, with 13 bases in between. Germline V gene data show CDR1 as LGHNA and CDR2 as YNFKEQ. This CDR3 spans 14 amino acids. CDR3 in amino acids: CASSRDGEGYGYTF. CDR3 DNA: TGTGCCAGCAGCCGCGACGGGGAGGGCTATGGCTACACCTTC.

The chain has TRBV30 and TRBJ1-6; 9 nucleotides line up with TRBD1. Germline loops: CDR1 GTSNPN, CDR2 SVGIG (reference sequence). CDR3 size: 15 residues. The ends lost 0 bases at V and 7 bases at J; junction bases unmatched: 4. The CDR3 region is CAWSVTGGENSPLHF. CDR3 DNA sequence: TGTGCCTGGAGTGTGACAGGGGGGGAGAATTCACCCCTCCACTTT.

This clone appeared once. The J gene is TRBJ2-5, the V gene TRBV2; 12 bases are shared with TRBD2. Germline CDR1 SNHLY, CDR2 FYNNEI. The CDR3 has 14 amino acids. V gave up 5 bases and J gave up 4 bases; unmatched junction bases: 2. CDR3 nucleotides: TGTGCCAGCAGTCAGACTAGCGGGGGAGAGACCCAGTACTTC. Translating it yields CASSQTSGGETQYF.